This TCR beta chain stems from a study of blood T cell repertoires in COVID-19. The ends lost 3 bases at V and 2 bases at J; junction bases unmatched: 2. The germline gives CDR1 SGHAT, CDR2 FQDESV (reference sequence). This CDR3 contains 15 residues. Only in-frame clones appear in the TCRdb table, and some are missing; sequencing was by immunoSEQ multiplex PCR. Of about 250,000 clones in the sample, approximately 83% were seen once. The sequencing sample was made of PBMCs or T cells enriched from blood (not recorded which). The chain recombines TRBV11-1 with TRBJ2-7; 12 bases map to TRBD2. This receptor was identified in a man between 45 and 60 years old who had recovered from COVID-19. Written as DNA, the CDR3 is TGTGCCAGCAGCTTCCGGACTAGCGGGGCCTACGAGCAGTACTTC. Translation gives CASSFRTSGAYEQYF.